This T cell receptor beta chain stems from a study of human T cells and chemical hapten exposure. Regarding time point: patch test 1, 2 weeks after DPC sensitization. As to treatment: therapeutic diphenylcyclopropenone sensitization with weekly scalp DPC. Ten or more counts support this clonotype. TCRdb re-derived calls from the RACE reads in MiXCR, one entry per CDR3 protein. The table records 95,000 to 100,000 distinct CDR3 sequences, 9.5% to 15% of them present only once. The sample in question was whole blood, obtained in connection with sensitization to the hapten diphenylcyclopropenone (DPC). This sequence was found in a woman between 40 and 50 years old with alopecia areata. Some clones in this sample may be carry-over from other donors' samples.

The CDR3 coding sequence is TGTGCCAGCAGCCCTTCCAGCGGGAGCGCCTACAATGAGCAGTTCTTC. This encodes CASSPSSGSAYNEQFF. This sequence joins TRBV7-9 and TRBJ2-1; TRBD2 matches at 8 bases. The CDR3 is made up of 16 amino acids. Losses at the gene ends were 5 bases for V and 2 bases for J; bases not matched to a gene: 8. Germline V gene data show CDR1 as SEHNR and CDR2 as FQNEAQ (reference sequence).